This is a list of T cell receptor beta chains from one sample in a study of cytomegalovirus exposure and HLA in healthy donors. TCRdb's table, derived via immunoSEQ multiplex PCR, lists solely in-frame clones and lacks some. The sample includes 200,000 to 300,000 clones, 75% to 90% of them seen just once. The specimen sequenced was PBMCs. The receptors were sampled from a woman in her 30s in good health and CMV-seropositive. CDR3s include the opening cysteine and the closing phenylalanine or tryptophan. Each record gives: V gene, J gene, CDR3 length, D gene, clone size, CDR3 DNA, CDR3 protein. A D gene is named only where the DNA matches it firmly. Clone size appears in some rows only: once, few, many, or a class for an expanded clone.

V: TRBV18; J: TRBJ2-7; length: 15; D: .; size: .; DNA: TGTGCCAGCTCACCACCGGCCACCTCCCGCTACGAGCAGTACTTC; CDR3: CASSPPATSRYEQYF
V: TRBV5-1; J: TRBJ1-4; length: 15; D: TRBD1; size: once; DNA: TGCGCCAGCAGCCTTCAGACAGGGGGCAGTGAAAAACTGTTTTTT; CDR3: CASSLQTGGSEKLFF
V: TRBV13; J: TRBJ1-6; length: 15; D: .; size: .; DNA: TGTGCCAGCAGCTTAGGGCGGGGGAGGCGGTCACCCCTCCACTTT; CDR3: CASSLGRGRRSPLHF
V: TRBV2; J: TRBJ2-1; length: 16; D: TRBD2; size: .; DNA: TGTGCCAGCAGTTACCAGACTAGCGGTTTTAACAATGAGCAGTTCTTC; CDR3: CASSYQTSGFNNEQFF
V: TRBV25-1; J: TRBJ2-1; length: 15; D: .; size: .; DNA: TGTGCCAGCAGTGACCCTAGAGCGGGCCCTCCTGAGCAGTTCTTC; CDR3: CASSDPRAGPPEQFF
V: TRBV7-8; J: TRBJ1-1; length: 16; D: TRBD1; size: .; DNA: TGTGCCAGCAGCAAAAGGACAGGGACCCAGGACACTGAAGCTTTCTTT; CDR3: CASSKRTGTQDTEAFF
V: TRBV7-8; J: TRBJ2-2; length: 14; D: .; size: .; DNA: TGTGCCAGCAGCGTCCCCCCGGGGACCGGGGAGCTGTTTTTT; CDR3: CASSVPPGTGELFF
V: TRBV19; J: TRBJ2-7; length: 15; D: .; size: .; DNA: TGTGCCACTATGAAACACGGGACTCCATTCGCCGAGCAGTACTTC; CDR3: CATMKHGTPFAEQYF
V: TRBV19; J: TRBJ2-1; length: 12; D: .; size: .; DNA: TGTGCCAGTAGTCCCCCGTACAATGAGCAGTTCTTC; CDR3: CASSPPYNEQFF
V: TRBV19; J: TRBJ2-7; length: 15; D: .; size: .; DNA: TGTGCCAGTAGTCGCCGGAGGCAGCTCGCCTACGAGCAGTACTTC; CDR3: CASSRRRQLAYEQYF
V: TRBV6-6; J: TRBJ2-2; length: 15; D: .; size: once; DNA: TGTGCCAGCAGTTACCCAGGGGCGGTCACCGGGGAGCTGTTTTTT; CDR3: CASSYPGAVTGELFF
V: TRBV6-4; J: TRBJ2-2; length: 14; D: .; size: once; DNA: TGTGCCAGCAGACCTACAGAATTCACCGGGGAGCTGTTTTTT; CDR3: CASRPTEFTGELFF
V: TRBV5-4; J: TRBJ2-3; length: 17; D: TRBD2; size: .; DNA: TGTGCCAGCAGCTGGGGCCCACTAGCGGGACAAGGAGATACGCAGTATTTT; CDR3: CASSWGPLAGQGDTQYF
V: TRBV7-6; J: TRBJ2-7; length: 17; D: TRBD2; size: .; DNA: TGTGCCAGCAGCTTAGAGGCGGGACTAGCGGGAGCTTACGAGCAGTACTTC; CDR3: CASSLEAGLAGAYEQYF
V: TRBV19; J: TRBJ2-3; length: 16; D: .; size: .; DNA: TGTGCCAGTAGTATGTCCCCACAGATGTGGACAGATACGCAGTATTTT; CDR3: CASSMSPQMWTDTQYF
V: TRBV2; J: TRBJ2-3; length: 16; D: TRBD2; size: .; DNA: TGTGCCAGCAGTGAATTACTAGCGGGAGGCACAGATACGCAGTATTTT; CDR3: CASSELLAGGTDTQYF
V: TRBV15; J: TRBJ1-5; length: 17; D: .; size: .; DNA: TGTGCCACCAGCAGAGAGTCCCCGCGGTATAGCAATCAGCCCCAGCATTTT; CDR3: CATSRESPRYSNQPQHF
V: TRBV21-1; J: TRBJ2-7; length: 16; D: .; size: .; DNA: TGTGCCAGCACACCCAAGACACGGTATTTCCCCTACGAGCAGTACTTC; CDR3: CASTPKTRYFPYEQYF
V: TRBV7-6; J: TRBJ2-3; length: 17; D: TRBD2; size: .; DNA: TGTGCCAGCAGCCTTTATAGACTAGCGGGAGGTGCAGATACGCAGTATTTT; CDR3: CASSLYRLAGGADTQYF
V: TRBV6-1; J: TRBJ1-4; length: 15; D: TRBD1; size: .; DNA: TGTGCCAGCAGTGCCCGACAGGGTCGGGTTGAAAAACTGTTTTTT; CDR3: CASSARQGRVEKLFF
V: TRBV19; J: TRBJ2-1; length: 15; D: TRBD2; size: .; DNA: TGTGCCAGTAGTATATGGACTAGCGGGAGTGGTGAGCAGTTCTTC; CDR3: CASSIWTSGSGEQFF
V: TRBV5-5; J: TRBJ1-1; length: 14; D: TRBD1; size: .; DNA: TGTGCCAGCTATCCGGGACAGGGGTTTTGGGGAGCTTTCTTT; CDR3: CASYPGQGFWGAFF
V: TRBV7-2; J: TRBJ2-1; length: 16; D: TRBD2; size: .; DNA: TGTGCCAGCAGCGGTACTAGCGGGAGGCTCTACAATGAGCAGTTCTTC; CDR3: CASSGTSGRLYNEQFF
V: TRBV29-1; J: TRBJ1-1; length: 16; D: .; size: .; DNA: TGCAGCGTTGAGTCTGGTTCGGGGGGCCTGAACACTGAAGCTTTCTTT; CDR3: CSVESGSGGLNTEAFF
V: TRBV2; J: TRBJ1-4; length: 18; D: TRBD1; size: .; DNA: TGTGCCAGCAGTGAAGAGGGACAGGGTGGGTGGACTAATGAAAAACTGTTTTTT; CDR3: CASSEEGQGGWTNEKLFF
V: TRBV11-1; J: TRBJ2-1; length: 15; D: TRBD1; size: .; DNA: TGTGCCAGCAGACCCGGGACAGGGGGAATGAATGAGCAGTTCTTC; CDR3: CASRPGTGGMNEQFF
V: TRBV28; J: TRBJ2-7; length: 14; D: TRBD1; size: .; DNA: TGTGCCAGCAGTTTATTTGGGACAGGATCCGAGCAGTACTTC; CDR3: CASSLFGTGSEQYF